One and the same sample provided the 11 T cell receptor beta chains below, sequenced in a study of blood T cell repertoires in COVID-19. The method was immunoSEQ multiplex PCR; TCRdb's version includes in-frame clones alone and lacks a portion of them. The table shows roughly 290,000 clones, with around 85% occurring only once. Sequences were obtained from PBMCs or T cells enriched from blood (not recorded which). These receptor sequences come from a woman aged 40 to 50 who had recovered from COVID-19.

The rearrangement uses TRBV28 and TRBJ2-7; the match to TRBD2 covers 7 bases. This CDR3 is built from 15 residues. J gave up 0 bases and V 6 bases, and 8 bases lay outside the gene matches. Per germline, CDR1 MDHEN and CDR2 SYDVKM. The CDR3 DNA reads TGTGCCAGCAGCCCTGTCGGGGGGAGCTCCTACGAGCAGTACTTC. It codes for CASSPVGGSSYEQYF.

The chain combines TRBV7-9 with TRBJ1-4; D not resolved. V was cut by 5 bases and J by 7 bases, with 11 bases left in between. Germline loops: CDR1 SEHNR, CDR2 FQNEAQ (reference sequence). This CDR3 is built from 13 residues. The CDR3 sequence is CASSAPRSEKLFF. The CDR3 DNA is TGTGCCAGCAGCGCTCCGAGGTCTGAAAAACTGTTTTTT. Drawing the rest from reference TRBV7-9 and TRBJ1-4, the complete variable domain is DTGVSQNPRHKITKRGQNVTFRCDPISEHNRLYWYRQTLGQGPEFLTYFQNEAQLEKSRLLSDRFSAERPKGSFSTLEIQRTEQGDSAMYLCASSAPRSEKLFFGSGTQLSVL.

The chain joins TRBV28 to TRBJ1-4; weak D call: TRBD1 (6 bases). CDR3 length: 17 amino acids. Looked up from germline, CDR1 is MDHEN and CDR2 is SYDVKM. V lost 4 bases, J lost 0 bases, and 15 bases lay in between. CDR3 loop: CASSSYPRTATNEKLFF. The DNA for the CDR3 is TGTGCCAGCAGTTCCTACCCCAGGACAGCAACTAATGAAAAACTGTTTTTT.

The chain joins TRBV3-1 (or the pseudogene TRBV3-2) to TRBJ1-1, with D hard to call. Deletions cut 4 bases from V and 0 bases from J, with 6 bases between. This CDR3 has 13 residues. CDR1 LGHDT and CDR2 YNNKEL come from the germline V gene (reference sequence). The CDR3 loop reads CASSLGMNTEAFF. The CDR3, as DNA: TGTGCCAGCAGCCTGGGCATGAACACTGAAGCTTTCTTT.

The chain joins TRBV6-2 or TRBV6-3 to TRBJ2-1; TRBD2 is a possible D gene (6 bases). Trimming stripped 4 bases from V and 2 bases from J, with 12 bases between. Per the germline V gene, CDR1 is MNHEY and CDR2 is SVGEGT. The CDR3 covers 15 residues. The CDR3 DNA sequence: TGTGCCAGCAGTTCGGACTACCTACCCTACAATGAGCAGTTCTTC. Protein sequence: CASSSDYLPYNEQFF.

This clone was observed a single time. In nucleotides, the CDR3 is TGCGCCAGCAGCCAAGATGACACCGCGCCGCAGTACTTC. Residues: CASSQDDTAPQYF. This chain uses TRBV4-3 with TRBJ2-7; D is unclear. V lost 0 bases to trimming and J lost 9 bases, with 12 bases between them. Germline loops: CDR1 LGHNA, CDR2 YSLEER. The CDR3 covers 13 residues.

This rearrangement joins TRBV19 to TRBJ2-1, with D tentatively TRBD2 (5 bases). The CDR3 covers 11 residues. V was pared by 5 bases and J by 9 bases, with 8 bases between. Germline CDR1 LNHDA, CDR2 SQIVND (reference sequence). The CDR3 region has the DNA TGTGCCAGTAGTGTCACTAGTGAGCAGTTCTTC. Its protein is CASSVTSEQFF.

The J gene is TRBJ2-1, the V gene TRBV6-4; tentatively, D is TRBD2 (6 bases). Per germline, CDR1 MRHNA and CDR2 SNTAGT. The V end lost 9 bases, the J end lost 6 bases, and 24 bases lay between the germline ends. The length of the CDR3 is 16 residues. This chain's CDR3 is CASSPRDTSNLNEQFF. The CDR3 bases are TGTGCCAGTTCGCCTAGAGATACTAGCAACCTCAATGAGCAGTTCTTC.

CDR3 nucleotides: TGTGCCAGCAGCCAACTACAGGGTGGGGACACTGAAGCTTTCTTT. Encoded protein: CASSQLQGGDTEAFF. The genes are TRBV14 and TRBJ1-1, with D possibly TRBD1 on 6 matching bases. The CDR3 sequence is 15 residues long. The germline V and J ends were trimmed by 2 bases and 3 bases, with 13 bases remaining between them. CDR1 and CDR2 (germline): SGHDN, FVKESK.

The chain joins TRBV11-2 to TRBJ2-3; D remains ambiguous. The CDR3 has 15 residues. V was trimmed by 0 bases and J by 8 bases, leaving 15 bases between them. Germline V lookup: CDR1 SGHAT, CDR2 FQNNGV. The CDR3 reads CASSLDRSTSGTQYF. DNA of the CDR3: TGTGCCAGCAGCTTAGATCGGAGTACCTCGGGTACGCAGTATTTT.

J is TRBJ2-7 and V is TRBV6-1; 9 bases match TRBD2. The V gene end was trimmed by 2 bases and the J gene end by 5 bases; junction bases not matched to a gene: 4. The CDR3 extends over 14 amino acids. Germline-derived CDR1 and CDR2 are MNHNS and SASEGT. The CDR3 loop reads CASSELAGPDEQYF. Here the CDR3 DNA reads TGTGCCAGCAGTGAACTAGCGGGACCCGACGAGCAGTACTTC.